These T cell receptor beta chains were read from a single sample in a study. MiXCR was run by TCRdb on the RT-PCR reads, yielding one entry per CDR3 protein. This table has about 700,000 distinct CDR3 sequences, 13% to 15% appearing once. The source material was memory CD4+ T cells from blood. Source of these receptors: a female donor in good health, serving as a healthy control. Both conserved end residues are part of each CDR3. D genes are given only for firm matches. Clone size is not always given. Where it is, it says once, few, many or a class for expanded clones.

few 15 TRBJ2-7 TRBD1 TRBV6-6 TGTGCCAGCAATCAACAGGGGGTTATGTCCTACGAGCAGTACTTC CASNQQGVMSYEQYF
many 15 TRBJ2-3 TRBD1 TRBV6-4 TGTGCCAGCAGCACCGGGACAGGGGTTTCAGATACGCAGTATTTT CASSTGTGVSDTQYF
few 15 TRBJ1-1 TRBD1 TRBV6-5 TGTGCCAGCAGGATGGGACAGGGGTTTTTCACTGAAGCTTTCTTT CASRMGQGFFTEAFF
. 15 TRBJ1-1 . TRBV18 TGTGCCAGCTCACCATCCGGGGCCCAGTTGGTAGGAGCTTTCTTT CASSPSGAQLVGAFF
few 15 TRBJ1-5 . TRBV7-2 TGTGCCAGCAGCTTAGCGAAGCAGGGAAATCAGCCCCAGCATTTT CASSLAKQGNQPQHF
few 15 TRBJ2-1 TRBD2 TRBV11-2 TGTGCCAGCAGCTTAGTGCAGCGGGAGAGGGATGAGCAGTTCTTC CASSLVQRERDEQFF
few 17 TRBJ2-2 TRBD2 TRBV5-1 TGCGCCAGCAGCCAGGGACTAGCGGGGGCGAACACCGGGGAGCTGTTTTTT CASSQGLAGANTGELFF
. 12 TRBJ1-2 . TRBV9 TGTGCCAGCAGCCCATCGAAGGGGGGCTACACCTTC CASSPSKGGYTF
. 12 TRBJ1-1 . TRBV12-3/TRBV12-4 TGTGCCAGCAGTTACAGGGCAGCTGAAGCTTTCTTT CASSYRAAEAFF
many 14 TRBJ1-3 . TRBV12-3/TRBV12-4 TGTGCCAGCAGTTTCCTCGTCTCTGGAAACACCATATATTTT CASSFLVSGNTIYF
. 13 TRBJ1-5 TRBD1 TRBV7-2 TGTGCCAGCAGCTTGGGGACAGCTCAGCCCCAGCATTTT CASSLGTAQPQHF
. 13 TRBJ1-2 . TRBV5-1 TGCGCCAGTAGATGGGGGAATAACTATGGCTACACCTTC CASRWGNNYGYTF
few 15 TRBJ2-7 . TRBV6-2/TRBV6-3 TGTGCCAGCAGTCTTGTAGGGAGCTTCTCCTACGAGCAGTACTTC CASSLVGSFSYEQYF
. 15 TRBJ2-2 . TRBV12-3/TRBV12-4 TGTGCCAGCAGTCTCCAGGCGGCGGGGTCCGGGGAGCTGTTTTTT CASSLQAAGSGELFF
few 14 TRBJ2-5 TRBD2 TRBV7-2 TGTGCCAGCAGCCGACTAGCGGGAATAGAGACCCAGTACTTC CASSRLAGIETQYF
many 17 TRBJ2-1 TRBD2 TRBV24-1 TGTGCCACCAGTGAATCTCCTAGCGGGGCCGCGACCAATGAGCAGTTCTTC CATSESPSGAATNEQFF
. 14 TRBJ2-3 TRBD2 TRBV7-2 TGTGCCAGCAGCTTCACTAGCGCCGCAGATACGCAGTATTTT CASSFTSAADTQYF
. 17 TRBJ2-1 TRBD2 TRBV7-2 TGTGCCAGCAGCTTAGTTTTTAGTTGGCTAGCGGGCAATGAGCAGTTCTTC CASSLVFSWLAGNEQFF
many 15 TRBJ2-7 TRBD1 TRBV5-1 TGCGCCAGCAGCTACCAACAGGGGGCTATCTACGAGCAGTACTTC CASSYQQGAIYEQYF
few 16 TRBJ2-1 TRBD2 TRBV6-5 TGTGCCAGCAGTTACTCGAGTAGAGTCAGCGGGAGGGAGCAGTTCTTC CASSYSSRVSGREQFF
many 14 TRBJ2-1 TRBD2 TRBV6-5 TGTGCCAGCAGTCCCGGGACTAGCCGAGATGAGCAGTTCTTC CASSPGTSRDEQFF
few 12 TRBJ1-1 . TRBV30 TGTGCCTGGAAGTATGGGCTCACTGAAGCTTTCTTT CAWKYGLTEAFF
few 15 TRBJ2-7 . TRBV7-8 TGTGCCAGCAGCTACTCCAGGGGGGGAAAAGACGAGCAGTACTTC CASSYSRGGKDEQYF
. 13 TRBJ1-6 . TRBV3-1 TGTGCCAGCAGCCAAGTTGGCAATTCACCCCTCCACTTT CASSQVGNSPLHF
. 15 TRBJ2-2 . TRBV9 TGTGCCAGCAGCGTAGTGTCAGGGAACCCCGGGGAGCTGTTTTTT CASSVVSGNPGELFF
many 14 TRBJ2-3 TRBD2 TRBV20-1 TGCAGTCCAACGGAAGGCGGGAGAACAGATACGCAGTATTTT CSPTEGGRTDTQYF
. 11 TRBJ2-3 . TRBV2 TGTGCCAGCAGCGCCGGAAATACGCAGTATTTT CASSAGNTQYF
few 15 TRBJ2-3 . TRBV5-1 TGCGCCAGCAGCTCGCCTTCTAAAGGGGCAGATACGCAGTATTTT CASSSPSKGADTQYF
few 12 TRBJ1-1 . TRBV29-1 TGCAGCGCTCATCTAGCCGACACTGAAGCTTTCTTT CSAHLADTEAFF
. 15 TRBJ2-2 . TRBV9 TGTGCCAGCAGCGTAGGACACACCGGGACCGGGGAGCTGTTTTTT CASSVGHTGTGELFF
. 13 TRBJ2-1 . TRBV3-1 TGTGCCAGCAGCCCGGGACCAAGGAATGAGCAGTTCTTC CASSPGPRNEQFF
. 16 TRBJ2-7 TRBD1 TRBV28 TGTGCCAGCAGTTTTAGAGGACAGGGGGCGCGGGGCGAGCAGTACTTC CASSFRGQGARGEQYF
many 14 TRBJ2-3 . TRBV20-1 TGCAGTGCTAGGGACGCGGTGGGGACAGATACGCAGTATTTT CSARDAVGTDTQYF
. 17 TRBJ2-2 . TRBV4-2 TGTGCCAGCAGCCATCGACTGGGGGGAGGAGGCACCGGGGAGCTGTTTTTT CASSHRLGGGGTGELFF
few 18 TRBJ2-1 . TRBV7-9 TGTGCCAGCAGCTTAATGAGTCTGGCGGAATCGTCCTACAATGAGCAGTTCTTC CASSLMSLAESSYNEQFF
many 11 TRBJ2-7 . TRBV4-1 TGCGCCAGCAGCAATATAGCGGAGCAGTACTTC CASSNIAEQYF
. 13 TRBJ1-2 . TRBV24-1 TGTGCCACCAGTGATTTGTCAGGAGATGGCTACACCTTC CATSDLSGDGYTF
once 17 TRBJ1-5 . TRBV27 TGTGCCAGCAGTTTGCGGCAGCTTCGGGGTAGCAATCAGCCCCAGCATTTT CASSLRQLRGSNQPQHF
many 12 TRBJ2-3 . TRBV2 TGTGCCAGCAGCGAACTGGGGGATACGCAGTATTTT CASSELGDTQYF
few 15 TRBJ2-2 TRBD1 TRBV4-1 TGCGCCAGCAGCCTGGGACAGTCGAACACCGGGGAGCTGTTTTTT CASSLGQSNTGELFF
many 19 TRBJ2-2 . TRBV10-3 TGTGCCATCAGCTTCCCAAGGGGAGCGTCTGGCCCGAACACCGGGGAGCTGTTTTTT CAISFPRGASGPNTGELFF